The present entry profiles one TCR beta chain with its context. Its antigen is not known. Other DNA sequences from this sample encode an identical CDR3 as well. The CDR3 extends over 14 amino acids. Germline V gene data show CDR1 as SEHNR and CDR2 as FQNEAQ (reference sequence). V shed 1 base and J shed 3 bases, with 7 bases lying between them. The source of the sample is a study of cytomegalovirus exposure and HLA in healthy donors. General observations from the study: When a later analysis was performed, an Asian-associated ancestry cluster reportedly had fewer N-insertions than the roughly 700-donor mean.

In the PCR, 60 Vbeta and 13 Jbeta primers were used. Sequencing used immunoSEQ multiplex PCR; TCRdb keeps in-frame clones, though not all of them. The sample shows 100,000 to 150,000 clones, 65% to 75% of them seen only once. This sequence originates from a woman aged 45-65 years in good health and CMV-seropositive. This chain connects TRBV7-9 to TRBJ1-5, with D tentatively TRBD1 (5 bases). The specimen sequenced was PBMCs. CDR3 protein: CASSLEGANQPQHF. CDR3 in DNA: TGTGCCAGCAGCTTAGAAGGGGCCAATCAGCCCCAGCATTTT.